This T cell receptor beta chain originates from a study of cytotoxic CD8 clonotypes in ibrutinib-treated CLL. At the level of the study: There were, on average, 255,043 productive templates and around 94,000 productive rearrangements per sample. Study results and caveats: Clonality climbed at ibrutinib response, then dropped toward baseline at progression.

CDR1 SGHDT and CDR2 YYEEEE come from the germline V gene. Trimming at V came to 0 bases and at J to 7 bases, leaving 2 bases not matched to a gene. The CDR3 sequence is 15 residues long. Libraries were prepared by immunoSEQ multiplex PCR; TCRdb keeps only in-frame clonotypes and omits some of them. The top ten clones hold approximately 15% of a sample with hundreds of thousands of clones, roughly 74% of them seen once. This clone was counted only a few times. As yet, its antigen is unknown. The genes are TRBV5-6 and TRBJ1-4; 11 nucleotides agree with TRBD1. This clonotype was sampled from a human donor with chronic lymphocytic leukemia. This material consisted of PBMCs, taken after 24 months of ibrutinib treatment. The CDR3 here is CASSLDGTGGEKLFF. CDR3 nucleotide sequence: TGTGCCAGCAGCTTGGACGGGACAGGGGGTGAAAAACTGTTTTTT.